Detailed here is one T cell receptor beta chain. The entry originates in a study of blood T cell repertoires in COVID-19. V was trimmed by 0 bases and J by 4 bases, leaving 7 bases between them. The CDR3 loop spans 15 amino acids. CDR1 is SGHTA and CDR2 is FQGNSA in the germline V gene. Original analysis: Reference gene primer amplification gave estimated nucleated cell counts. Data came from immunoSEQ multiplex PCR; TCRdb stores just in-frame clones and leaves some out. V and J calls and clone size are those listed in that table; D and trimming were worked out from the DNA. The data show roughly 100,000 clones, around 85% seen once.

The rearrangement links TRBV7-2 to TRBJ2-6; D is ambiguous. This receptor was taken from a man older than 75 with active or convalescent COVID-19. The source material was peripheral blood. The CDR3 region is CASSLALLGANVLTF. In DNA, the CDR3 is TGTGCCAGCAGCTTAGCTCTCCTCGGGGCCAACGTCCTGACTTTC.